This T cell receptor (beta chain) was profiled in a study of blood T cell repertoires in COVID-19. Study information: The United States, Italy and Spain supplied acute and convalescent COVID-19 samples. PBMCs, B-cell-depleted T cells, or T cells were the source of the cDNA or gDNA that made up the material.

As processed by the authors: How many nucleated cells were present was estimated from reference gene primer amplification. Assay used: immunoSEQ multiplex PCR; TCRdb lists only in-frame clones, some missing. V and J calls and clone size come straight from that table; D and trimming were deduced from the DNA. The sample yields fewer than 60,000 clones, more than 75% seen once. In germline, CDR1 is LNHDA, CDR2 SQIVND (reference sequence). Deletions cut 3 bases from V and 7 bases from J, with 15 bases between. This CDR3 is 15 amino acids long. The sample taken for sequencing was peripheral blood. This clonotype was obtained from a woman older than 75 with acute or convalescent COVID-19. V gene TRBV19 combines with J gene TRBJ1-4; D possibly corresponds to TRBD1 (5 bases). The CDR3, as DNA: TGTGCCAGTAGTATGGGAGGGACGGGGGGTGAAAAACTGTTTTTT. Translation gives CASSMGGTGGEKLFF. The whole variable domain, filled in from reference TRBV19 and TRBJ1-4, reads DGGITQSPKYLFRKEGQNVTLSCEQNLNHDAMYWYRQDPGQGLRLIYYSQIVNDFQKGDIAEGYSVSREKKESFPLTVTSAQKNPTAFYLCASSMGGTGGEKLFFGSGTQLSVL.